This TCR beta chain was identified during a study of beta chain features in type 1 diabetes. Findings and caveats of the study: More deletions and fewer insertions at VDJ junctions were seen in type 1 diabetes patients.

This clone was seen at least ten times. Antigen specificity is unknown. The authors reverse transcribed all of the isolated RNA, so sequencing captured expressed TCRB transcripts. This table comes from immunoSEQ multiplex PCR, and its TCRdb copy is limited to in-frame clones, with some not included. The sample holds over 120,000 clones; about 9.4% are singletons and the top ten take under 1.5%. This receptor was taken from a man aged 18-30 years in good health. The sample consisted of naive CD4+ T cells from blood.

CDR3 sequence reads: CASSLGQWGQETQYF. The CDR3, as DNA: TGTGCCAGCAGCTTGGGACAGTGGGGGCAAGAGACCCAGTACTTC. The V gene is TRBV7-9, the J gene TRBJ2-5; 7 positions match TRBD1. Germline V gene sequence: CDR1 SEHNR, CDR2 FQNEAQ (reference sequence). This CDR3 is 15 amino acids long. The V gene end was trimmed by 3 bases and the J gene end by 2 bases; junction bases not matched to a gene: 6.